This T cell receptor beta chain was profiled in a study of OX40 agonist ivuxolimab in advanced cancers. On the study more broadly: Patient treatment consisted of intravenous ivuxolimab administration every 2 weeks at 0.01 to 10 mg/kg. Whole-study results and caveats: CD4+ T cells averaged fewer expanded clones than CD8+ T cells.

By share, this clone ranks as medium-sized (0.01 to 0.1%). Its antigen remains unidentified. People who had autoimmune disease history or systemic immunosuppression were excluded. Blood specimens came from baseline, cycle 4 day 1, and cycle 7 day 1. Only in-frame clones appear in the TCRdb table, and some are missing; sequencing was by immunoSEQ multiplex PCR. The table lists almost 35,000 clones, under 90% of them singletons, with over 1.1% in the top ten. The source was CD4+ or CD8+ T cells sorted from blood, collected in a trial of the OX40 agonist ivuxolimab. This sequence originates from an adult with an advanced solid tumor such as melanoma, head and neck, liver or kidney cancer.

For the CDR3, the DNA is TGTGCCAGCAGTGAGAGGGGGGTGTATGGCTACACCTTC. Translating gives CASSERGVYGYTF. J is TRBJ1-2 and V is TRBV25-1, with D possibly matching TRBD1 (6 bases). Trimming shortened V by 3 bases and J by 5 bases, and 10 bases separated the two germline ends. From germline, CDR1 is MGHDK and CDR2 SYGVNS. The CDR3 is made up of 13 amino acids.